Below are 30 T cell receptor beta chains sequenced from a single sample in a study of blood T cell repertoires in COVID-19. Produced via immunoSEQ multiplex PCR; TCRdb's table is partial and in-frame only. The data contain about 65,000 clones, roughly nine tenths of them singletons. The material sequenced was peripheral blood. The receptors shown here come from a man between 60 and 75 years old with acute or convalescent COVID-19.

The chain recombines TRBV24-1 with TRBJ2-3, with D unclear. V lost 0 bases and J 3 bases, leaving 15 bases between the germline ends. This CDR3 has 17 residues. Germline V gene sequence: CDR1 KGHDR, CDR2 SFDVKD. The CDR3 region has the DNA TGTGCCACCAGTGATTTGCTCTTTGGAGCTATTACAGATACGCAGTATTTT. Translation gives CATSDLLFGAITDTQYF.

This chain links TRBV9 with TRBJ1-3; 7 bases line up with TRBD1. CDR1 and CDR2 (germline): SGDLS, YYNGEE. The CDR3 extends over 15 amino acids. J lost 4 bases, V lost 0 bases, and 4 bases had no gene match. The CDR3 nucleotides read TGTGCCAGCAGCGTAGCCGAGACAGGGGGAAACACCATATATTTT. Protein sequence: CASSVAETGGNTIYF.

V usage is TRBV5-6 and J usage is TRBJ1-6; 9 nucleotides align to TRBD1. This CDR3 spans 15 amino acids. The V gene's germline CDR1 is SGHDT and CDR2 YYEEEE. V shed 4 bases and J 6 bases; nucleotides not matched to a gene: 5. The CDR3: CASSGTGYSNSPLHF. Here the CDR3 DNA reads TGTGCCAGCAGCGGGACAGGGTATAGTAATTCACCCCTCCACTTT. Filled out from reference TRBV5-6 and TRBJ1-6, the complete variable domain reads DAGVTQSPTHLIKTRGQQVTLRCSPKSGHDTVSWYQQALGQGPQFIFQYYEEEERQRGNFPDRFSGHQFPNYSSELNVNALLLGDSALYLCASSGTGYSNSPLHFGNGTRLTVT.

The V call is TRBV6-5, the J call TRBJ1-3; D is uncertain. Germline V gives CDR1 MNHEY, CDR2 SVGAGI. V was trimmed by 0 bases and J by 1 base, leaving 10 bases between them. This CDR3 comprises 16 residues. CDR3 in amino acids: CASSYSLAESGNTIYF. The CDR3 nucleotides are TGTGCCAGCAGTTACTCCCTCGCGGAGTCTGGAAACACCATATATTTT.

This chain joins TRBV7-2 and TRBJ2-1; TRBD2 agrees at 11 bases. The CDR3 totals 16 residues. The J segment lost 6 bases and the V segment lost 8 bases, leaving 12 bases of the junction unmatched. CDR1 SGHTA and CDR2 FQGNSA come from the germline V gene. CDR3 DNA sequence: TGTGCCAGCGGTCGTTTAGCGGGGGGGCCGGGCAATGAGCAGTTCTTC. Its protein product is CASGRLAGGPGNEQFF. Filled out from reference TRBV7-2 and TRBJ2-1, the complete variable domain reads GAGVSQSPSNKVTEKGKDVELRCDPISGHTALYWYRQSLGQGLEFLIYFQGNSAPDKSGLPSDRFSAERTGGSVSTLTIQRTQQEDSAVYLCASGRLAGGPGNEQFFGPGTRLTVL.

This clone was detected only once. The J gene is TRBJ2-1, the V gene TRBV5-1; D gene ambiguous. The V end lost 1 base, the J end lost 9 bases, and 17 bases lay between the germline ends. This CDR3 contains 15 residues. Germline-derived CDR1 and CDR2 are SGHRS and YFSETQ. The CDR3 coding sequence is TGCGCCAGCAGCTTGTTTGCACTTCTAAGTAGTGAGCAGTTCTTC. The encoded protein is CASSLFALLSSEQFF.

In its sample, this clone was seen once. The V call is TRBV12-3 or TRBV12-4, the J call TRBJ1-5; no firm D call. Trimming stripped 6 bases from V and 6 bases from J, with 12 bases between. The CDR3 sequence is 13 residues long. The CDR3 sequence is CASSSRLSQPQHF. DNA for the CDR3: TGTGCCAGCAGCTCCCGCCTGAGTCAGCCCCAGCATTTT.

The genes are TRBV18 and TRBJ1-1; no clear D gene. CDR3 size: 15 residues. Germline CDR1 reads KGHSH; CDR2 reads LQKENI. With 2 bases removed from V and 2 bases from J, the gap between germline ends came to 12 bases. The CDR3 spells CASSPSLGVNTEAFF. The CDR3 bases are TGTGCCAGCTCACCAAGCCTCGGGGTAAACACTGAAGCTTTCTTT.

The CDR3 DNA reads TGCGCCAGCAGCAACGGGAATGCTGGAAACACCATATATTTT. The encoded protein is CASSNGNAGNTIYF. This chain links TRBV5-1 with TRBJ1-3; no reliable D call. V lost 4 bases, J lost 2 bases, and 10 bases lay in between. Germline values: CDR1 SGHRS, CDR2 YFSETQ. The CDR3 has 14 amino acids.

The rearrangement joins TRBV2 to TRBJ2-7, with D perhaps matching TRBD1 (5 bases). Germline-derived CDR1 and CDR2 are SNHLY and FYNNEI. V was shortened by 6 bases and J by 8 bases, with 8 bases between the two germline ends. This CDR3 spans 10 amino acids. The CDR3 DNA reads as TGTGCCAGCAGGCAGGGCAAGCAGTACTTC. It is translated as CASRQGKQYF.

For the CDR3, the DNA is TGTGCCAGCAGTTACGGCAAACAGAACTATGGCTACACCTTC. Protein sequence: CASSYGKQNYGYTF. V gene TRBV6-6 combines with J gene TRBJ1-2; D gene ambiguous. CDR1 and CDR2 from the germline V gene are MNHNY and SVGAGI (reference sequence). V dropped 2 bases and J dropped 2 bases, with 9 bases sitting between them. This CDR3 region has 14 residues.

V gene TRBV1 combines with J gene TRBJ1-5; the tabulated D call, TRBD1, remains unverified against the DNA. TRBV1 corresponds to a pseudogene. This CDR3 is 14 amino acids long. Here the CDR3 reads CTSSPGVGNQPQHF. The DNA for the CDR3 is TGCACCAGCAGCCCAGGGGTTGGCAATCAGCCCCAGCATTTT.

This clone was seen a single time. The V call is TRBV11-2, the J call TRBJ1-1; a possible D gene is TRBD1 (6 bases). The length of the CDR3 is 12 residues. Trimming left V 5 bases short and J 11 bases short, with 15 bases between. CDR1 is SGHAT and CDR2 is FQNNGV in the germline V gene. CDR3 nucleotides: TGTGCCAGCAGCCTTTCAGGGGTCGGGGCTTTCTTT. Translating it yields CASSLSGVGAFF.

The rearrangement links TRBV7-2 to TRBJ2-2, with a possible D match to TRBD1 (6 bases). Germline lookup yields CDR1 SGHTA and CDR2 FQGNSA. V gave up 6 bases and J gave up 1 base, with 9 bases separating them. There are 14 residues in the CDR3. The CDR3 region has the DNA TGTGCCAGCAGACAAGGGGGGAACACCGGGGAGCTGTTTTTT. It yields the protein CASRQGGNTGELFF.

This clone turned up a few times. Here the CDR3 DNA reads TGTGCCAGCAGCTTGGATGTGGGCAGTAATAATTCACCCCTCCACTTT. Its protein product is CASSLDVGSNNSPLHF. The chain carries TRBV5-6 and TRBJ1-6; D is unresolved. The CDR3 has 16 amino acids. Trimming shortened V by 0 bases and J by 5 bases, and 12 bases separated the two germline ends. Looked up from germline, CDR1 is SGHDT and CDR2 is YYEEEE.

The genes are TRBV7-7 and TRBJ2-1; tentative D call: TRBD2 (6 bases). Trimming took 4 bases from V and 7 from J, leaving 14 bases between them. Germline assignment: CDR1 SSHAT and CDR2 FNYEAQ (reference sequence). CDR3 length: 14 amino acids. CDR3 loop: CASSSSSGGNEQFF. DNA for the CDR3: TGTGCCAGCAGCTCGAGCTCCGGGGGAAATGAGCAGTTCTTC.

The gene calls are TRBV5-1 and TRBJ1-5, with D possibly TRBD1 on 5 matching bases. CDR1 and CDR2 from the germline V gene are SGHRS and YFSETQ. This CDR3 has 15 amino acids. The V gene lost 4 bases and the J gene lost 2 bases, with 13 bases spanning the gap. Written as DNA, the CDR3 is TGCGCCAGCAGCCTGCAGGGTGGGGGCAATCAGCCCCAGCATTTT. It codes for CASSLQGGGNQPQHF. Supplemented by reference TRBV5-1 and TRBJ1-5, the full variable domain reads KAGVTQTPRYLIKTRGQQVTLSCSPISGHRSVSWYQQTPGQGLQFLFEYFSETQRNKGNFPGRFSGRQFSNSRSEMNVSTLELGDSALYLCASSLQGGGNQPQHFGDGTRLSIL.

The J gene is TRBJ2-1, the V gene TRBV11-3; 7 bases align to TRBD2. J lost 9 bases, V lost 1 base, and 0 bases had no gene match. The CDR3 consists of 12 residues. Germline V gene lookup returns CDR1 SGHNT and CDR2 YENEEA. The CDR3 reads CASSLGEGEQFF. The CDR3 DNA reads as TGTGCCAGCAGCTTAGGGGAGGGTGAGCAGTTCTTC.

J is TRBJ1-2 and V is TRBV7-3; maybe TRBD1 (6 bases). V lost 3 bases to trimming and J lost 13 bases, with 18 bases between them. The CDR3 totals 13 residues. Looked up from germline, CDR1 is SGHTA and CDR2 is FQGTGA. Written as DNA, the CDR3 is TGTGCCAGCAGCTTCGGGACATCAGGTGGTCGCACCTTC. As protein: CASSFGTSGGRTF.

This rearrangement joins TRBV27 to TRBJ1-2; D might be TRBD1 (5 bases). The CDR3 spans 11 residues. Germline V gene lookup returns CDR1 MNHEY and CDR2 SMNVEV (reference sequence). Trimming took off 10 bases at V and 5 bases at J, with 11 bases between the two ends. In DNA, the CDR3 is TGTGCCACCCAGACAGTATATGGCTACACCTTC. Encoded protein: CATQTVYGYTF.

V gene TRBV7-3 combines with J gene TRBJ2-1; D uncertain. This CDR3 comprises 15 residues. The V end lost 2 bases, the J end lost 2 bases, and 10 bases lay between the germline ends. Germline CDR1 and CDR2: SGHTA and FQGTGA. CDR3 DNA: TGTGCCAGCAGCTTACCCACTGCCGCCTACAATGAGCAGTTCTTC. Translation: CASSLPTAAYNEQFF.

The chain links TRBV5-6 to TRBJ2-1; 9 bases are a match to TRBD1. The germline V gene has CDR1 SGHDT and CDR2 YYEEEE. The CDR3 sequence is 15 residues long. J gave up 6 bases and V 3 bases, and 7 bases lay outside the gene matches. CDR3 nucleotide sequence: TGTGCCAGCAGCTCCCCCGGGACAGGGCGCAATGAGCAGTTCTTC. Protein: CASSSPGTGRNEQFF. The entire variable domain, with the rest obtained from reference TRBV5-6 and TRBJ2-1, is as follows: DAGVTQSPTHLIKTRGQQVTLRCSPKSGHDTVSWYQQALGQGPQFIFQYYEEEERQRGNFPDRFSGHQFPNYSSELNVNALLLGDSALYLCASSSPGTGRNEQFFGPGTRLTVL.

The table lists this clone with a count of one. The chain links TRBV4-1 to TRBJ2-1; TRBD1 aligns across 9 bases. With V trimmed by 6 bases and J by 6 bases, 6 bases remained unmatched. CDR3 length equals 14 residues. Germline V gives CDR1 MGHRA, CDR2 YSYEKL. The DNA for the CDR3 is TGCGCCAGCAGACCCGGGACAGGGATCAATGAGCAGTTCTTC. Translating it yields CASRPGTGINEQFF.

This clone was detected only once. This chain connects TRBV6-5 to TRBJ1-1, with unresolved D. The CDR3 has 12 residues. Germline assignment: CDR1 MNHEY and CDR2 SVGAGI. Trimming left V 4 bases short and J 3 bases short, with 6 bases between. The CDR3 loop is CASSSRYTEAFF. The CDR3 DNA is TGTGCCAGCAGTTCCCGGTACACTGAAGCTTTCTTT.

The V and J genes are TRBV5-1 and TRBJ1-6, with TRBD1 matching 7 bases. The CDR3 is 13 amino acids. Germline V gene lookup returns CDR1 SGHRS and CDR2 YFSETQ. V shed 5 bases and J 8 bases; nucleotides not matched to a gene: 4. The CDR3 reads CASRPGTDSPLHF. The CDR3 nucleotides read TGCGCCAGCAGGCCCGGGACAGATTCACCCCTCCACTTT.

This chain joins TRBV18 and TRBJ2-7; 10 bases map to TRBD1. The CDR3 spans 16 residues. V trimming: 2 bases; J trimming: 4 bases; junction bases outside the gene matches: 8. CDR1 is KGHSH and CDR2 is LQKENI in the germline V gene. The CDR3 nucleotides read TGTGCCAGCTCACCAACAAGACAGGGGGCCCATTACGAGCAGTACTTC. This sequence encodes CASSPTRQGAHYEQYF.

This clone is a singleton in its sample. The gene calls are TRBV19 and TRBJ1-1, with 8 nucleotides matching TRBD1. The germline gives CDR1 LNHDA, CDR2 SQIVND (reference sequence). The CDR3 loop spans 13 amino acids. V shed 10 bases, J shed 4 bases, and the junction held 8 bases outside the gene matches. This CDR3 reads CATGQGRFTEAFF. As DNA, the CDR3 is TGTGCCACTGGACAGGGAAGATTCACTGAAGCTTTCTTT.

This chain connects TRBV9 to TRBJ1-6; D remains unclear. The V and J ends lost 4 bases and 6 bases respectively, with 8 bases between them. Germline V gene sequence: CDR1 SGDLS, CDR2 YYNGEE. The CDR3 is 13 amino acids. Written as DNA, the CDR3 is TGTGCCAGCAGCCCCGGACTTAATTCACCCCTCCACTTT. Translating gives CASSPGLNSPLHF.

The chain uses TRBV2 and TRBJ1-2; D is uncertain. The ends were cut back, 0 bases at V and 8 bases at J, with 13 bases in the middle. CDR1 and CDR2 from the germline V gene are SNHLY and FYNNEI. The CDR3 covers 14 residues. The CDR3 DNA sequence: TGTGCCAGCAGTGAAGCGCGCGGGGTTGTGGGCTACACCTTC. Protein sequence: CASSEARGVVGYTF.

This chain uses TRBV19 with TRBJ2-7, with a tentative D call TRBD2 (6 bases). This CDR3 has 15 residues. Between the trimmed V and J ends, which lost 10 bases and 2 bases, there was a span of 21 bases. Germline CDR1 is LNHDA and CDR2 is SQIVND (reference sequence). DNA of the CDR3: TGTGCCACCTCTCATCCGGGGGTTCGGGCCTACGAGCAGTACTTC. Translating gives CATSHPGVRAYEQYF. Together with reference TRBV19 and TRBJ2-7, the CDR3 gives the full variable domain: DGGITQSPKYLFRKEGQNVTLSCEQNLNHDAMYWYRQDPGQGLRLIYYSQIVNDFQKGDIAEGYSVSREKKESFPLTVTSAQKNPTAFYLCATSHPGVRAYEQYFGPGTRLTVT.